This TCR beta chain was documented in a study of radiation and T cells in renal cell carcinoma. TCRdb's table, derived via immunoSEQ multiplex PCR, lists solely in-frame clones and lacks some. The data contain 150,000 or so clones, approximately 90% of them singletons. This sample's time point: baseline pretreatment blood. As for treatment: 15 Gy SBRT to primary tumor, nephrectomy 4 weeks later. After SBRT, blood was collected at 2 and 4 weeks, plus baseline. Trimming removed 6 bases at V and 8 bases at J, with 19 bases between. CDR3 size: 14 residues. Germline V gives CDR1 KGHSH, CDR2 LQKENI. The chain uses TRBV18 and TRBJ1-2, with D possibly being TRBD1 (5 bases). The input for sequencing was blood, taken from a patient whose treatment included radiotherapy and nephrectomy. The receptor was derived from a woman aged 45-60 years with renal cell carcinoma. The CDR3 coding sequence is TGTGCCAGCTCGCCCGGGACGCCCGTCCGAGGCTACACCTTC. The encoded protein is CASSPGTPVRGYTF.